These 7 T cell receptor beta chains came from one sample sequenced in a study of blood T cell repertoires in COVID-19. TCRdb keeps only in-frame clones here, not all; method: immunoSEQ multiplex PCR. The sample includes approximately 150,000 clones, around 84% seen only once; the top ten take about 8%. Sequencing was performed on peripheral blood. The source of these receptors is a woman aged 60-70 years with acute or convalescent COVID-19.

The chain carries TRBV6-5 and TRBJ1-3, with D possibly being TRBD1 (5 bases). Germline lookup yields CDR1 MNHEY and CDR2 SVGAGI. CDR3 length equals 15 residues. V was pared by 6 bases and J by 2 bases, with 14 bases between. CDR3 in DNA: TGTGCCAGCAGCTACGGGGCACAGGCTGGAAACACCATATATTTT. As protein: CASSYGAQAGNTIYF.

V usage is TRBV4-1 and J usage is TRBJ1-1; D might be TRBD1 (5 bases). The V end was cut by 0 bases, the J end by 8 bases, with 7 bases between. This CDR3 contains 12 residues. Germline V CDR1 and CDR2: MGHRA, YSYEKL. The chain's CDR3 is CASSQDRVEAFF. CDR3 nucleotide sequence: TGCGCCAGCAGCCAAGACAGGGTCGAAGCTTTCTTT.

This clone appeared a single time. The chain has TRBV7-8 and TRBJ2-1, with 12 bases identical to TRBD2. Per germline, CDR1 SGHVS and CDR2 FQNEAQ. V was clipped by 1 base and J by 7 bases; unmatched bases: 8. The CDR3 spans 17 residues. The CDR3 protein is CASSLGASGGARNEQFF. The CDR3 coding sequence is TGTGCCAGCAGCTTAGGGGCTAGCGGGGGGGCGCGAAATGAGCAGTTCTTC. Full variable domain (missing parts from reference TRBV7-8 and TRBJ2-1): GAGVSQSPRYKVAKRGQDVALRCDPISGHVSLFWYQQALGQGPEFLTYFQNEAQLDKSGLPSDRFFAERPEGSVSTLKIQRTQQEDSAVYLCASSLGASGGARNEQFFGPGTRLTVL.

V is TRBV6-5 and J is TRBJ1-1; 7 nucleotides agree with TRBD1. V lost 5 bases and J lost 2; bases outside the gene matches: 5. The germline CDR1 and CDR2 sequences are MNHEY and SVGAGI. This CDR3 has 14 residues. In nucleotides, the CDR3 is TGTGCCAGCAGTCCCGACAGGGTAAACACTGAAGCTTTCTTT. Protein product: CASSPDRVNTEAFF.

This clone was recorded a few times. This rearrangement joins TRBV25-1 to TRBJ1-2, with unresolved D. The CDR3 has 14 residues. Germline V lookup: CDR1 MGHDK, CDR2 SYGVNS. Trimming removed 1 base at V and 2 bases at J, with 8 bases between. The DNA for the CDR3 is TGTGCCAGCAGTGAATCTTCAGGCAACTATGGCTACACCTTC. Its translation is CASSESSGNYGYTF.

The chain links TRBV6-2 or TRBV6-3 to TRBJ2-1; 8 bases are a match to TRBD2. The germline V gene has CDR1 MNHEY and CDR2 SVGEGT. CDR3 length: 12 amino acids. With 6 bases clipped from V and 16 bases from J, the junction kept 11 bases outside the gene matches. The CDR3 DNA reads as TGTGCCAGCAGCCACAGACCGGGACTAGTTTTCTTC. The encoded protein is CASSHRPGLVFF.

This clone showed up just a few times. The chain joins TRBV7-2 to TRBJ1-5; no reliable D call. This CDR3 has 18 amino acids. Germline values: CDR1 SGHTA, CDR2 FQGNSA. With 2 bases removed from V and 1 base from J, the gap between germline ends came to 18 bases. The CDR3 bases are TGTGCCAGCAGCTTACGAGCGGGGTCCCAAGGGAGCAATCAGCCCCAGCATTTT. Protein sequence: CASSLRAGSQGSNQPQHF.